These 22 T cell receptor beta chains came from one sample sequenced in a study of blood T cell repertoires in COVID-19. The data were produced by immunoSEQ multiplex PCR, yet TCRdb's version contains in-frame clones alone and is incomplete. Of about 300,000 clones listed, over 85% were seen once; the top ten hold roughly 2.9%. Sequenced sample: PBMCs or T cells enriched from blood (not recorded which). These receptors were obtained from a woman between 45 and 65 years old who had been exposed to COVID-19.

The chain joins TRBV3-1 (or the pseudogene TRBV3-2) to TRBJ1-1; 9 bases are a match to TRBD1. This CDR3 contains 14 residues. Germline CDR1 LGHDT, CDR2 YNNKEL (reference sequence). V lost 4 bases to trimming and J lost 6 bases; unmatched junction nucleotides: 6. CDR3 residues: CASSRGTGISEAFF. In nucleotides, the CDR3 is TGTGCCAGCAGCCGCGGGACAGGGATTTCTGAAGCTTTCTTT.

This chain joins TRBV14 and TRBJ1-1; D unclear. CDR1 and CDR2 from the germline V gene are SGHDN and FVKESK. V gave up 2 bases and J gave up 2 bases, with 9 bases separating them. The CDR3 spans 14 residues. The CDR3 is CASSQRGINTEAFF. In DNA form, the CDR3 reads TGTGCCAGCAGCCAACGCGGGATTAACACTGAAGCTTTCTTT.

This clone was observed a handful of times. This chain connects TRBV19 to TRBJ2-3, with 10 bases identical to TRBD1. Per the germline V gene, CDR1 is LNHDA and CDR2 is SQIVND (reference sequence). V was pared by 6 bases and J by 1 base, with 4 bases of the junction left unmatched. The CDR3 runs 15 residues. The CDR3: CASSTGQGRTDTQYF. DNA for the CDR3: TGTGCCAGTAGCACGGGACAGGGGCGCACAGATACGCAGTATTTT.

The chain recombines TRBV20-1 with TRBJ1-5; maybe TRBD1 (5 bases). Germline CDR1 and CDR2: DFQATT and SNEGSKA (reference sequence). V shed 3 bases and J shed 3 bases, with 12 bases lying between them. The CDR3 sequence is 14 residues long. CDR3 amino acids: CSASKGPPNQPQHF. For the CDR3, the DNA is TGCAGTGCTAGTAAGGGGCCACCCAATCAGCCCCAGCATTTT.

CDR3 nucleotide sequence: TGTGCCAGTAGTATAGATCTCGCGGCTGGAAACGCGAACACCGGGGAGCTGTTTTTT. Protein: CASSIDLAAGNANTGELFF. The gene calls are TRBV19 and TRBJ2-2, with D unclear. CDR3 length: 19 amino acids. Trimming pared 0 bases from V and 0 bases from J, leaving 17 bases between. CDR1 LNHDA and CDR2 SQIVND come from the germline V gene (reference sequence).

This clone was seen once. This sequence joins TRBV6-1 and TRBJ1-5, with TRBD1 matching over 8 bases. The V segment lost 3 bases and the J segment 3 bases; nucleotides outside the gene matches: 7. Germline CDR1 is MNHNS and CDR2 is SASEGT. The CDR3 is 16 residues long. DNA of the CDR3: TGTGCCAGCAGTGAGCTTGACAGGGGAGACAATCAGCCCCAGCATTTT. Amino acid sequence: CASSELDRGDNQPQHF.

The V gene is TRBV18, the J gene TRBJ1-6; the match to TRBD1 covers 10 bases. CDR1 and CDR2 (germline): KGHSH, LQKENI. V dropped 6 bases and J dropped 7; count of bases not matched to a gene: 3. CDR3 length: 14 amino acids. The CDR3 loop reads CASSSGQGNSPLHF. In DNA, the CDR3 is TGTGCCAGCTCGTCGGGACAGGGGAATTCACCCCTCCACTTT.

The chain combines TRBV5-4 with TRBJ2-1; TRBD1 aligns across 8 bases. CDR3 length equals 15 residues. Trimming cost V 2 bases and J 7 bases; bases outside gene matches: 8. Germline-derived CDR1 and CDR2 are SGHNT and YYREEE (reference sequence). CDR3 in DNA: TGTGCCAGCAGCTTCTTAGGACAGGGTCCGAATGAGCAGTTCTTC. This encodes CASSFLGQGPNEQFF. The variable domain in full, completed from reference TRBV5-4 and TRBJ2-1, reads ETGVTQSPTHLIKTRGQQVTLRCSSQSGHNTVSWYQQALGQGPQFIFQYYREEENGRGNFPPRFSGLQFPNYSSELNVNALELDDSALYLCASSFLGQGPNEQFFGPGTRLTVL.

This chain joins TRBV2 and TRBJ1-4; tentative D call: TRBD1 (6 bases). The CDR3 is 14 residues long. Trimming pared 8 bases from V and 8 bases from J, leaving 18 bases between. Germline V lookup: CDR1 SNHLY, CDR2 FYNNEI. The CDR3 nucleotides are TGTGCCAGCGCCCGGGGGGGGGCAGGCGAAAAACTGTTTTTT. It codes for CASARGGAGEKLFF.

Note on this clone: Its ends do not fully match the called genes, so a read error is possible. V is TRBV11-3 and J is TRBJ2-2; D is perhaps TRBD1 (7 bases). Looked up from germline, CDR1 is SGHNT and CDR2 is YENEEA. The CDR3 has 17 residues. DNA for the CDR3: TGTGCCAGTAGCTTAGATCTTCGGCAGGGGGGCACCGGGGAGCTGTTTTTT. Translating gives CASSLDLRQGGTGELFF.

This sequence joins TRBV7-2 and TRBJ2-3; 8 bases fit TRBD2. Germline loops: CDR1 SGHTA, CDR2 FQGNSA. The CDR3 consists of 16 residues. V was clipped by 2 bases and J by 2 bases; unmatched bases: 6. CDR3 bases: TGTGCCAGCAGCTTATCAGCGGGGGTCCTCACAGATACGCAGTATTTT. It codes for CASSLSAGVLTDTQYF.

The chain is built from TRBV5-1 and TRBJ2-3; D is perhaps TRBD1 (5 bases). This CDR3 is built from 13 residues. Germline CDR1 SGHRS, CDR2 YFSETQ. The V and J ends lost 4 bases and 4 bases respectively, with 10 bases between them. CDR3 amino acids: CASSPGPSDTQYF. CDR3 sequence (DNA): TGCGCCAGCAGCCCAGGGCCTTCAGATACGCAGTATTTT.

The V gene is TRBV28, the J gene TRBJ1-5, with D maybe TRBD1 (6 bases). CDR3 length: 16 residues. V lost 3 bases and J lost 2, with 14 bases in between. The germline CDR1 and CDR2 sequences are MDHEN and SYDVKM. CDR3: CASSFRGGGGNQPQHF. The DNA of the CDR3 is TGTGCCAGCAGTTTCCGCGGCGGGGGCGGCAATCAGCCCCAGCATTTT.

This rearrangement joins TRBV28 to TRBJ1-4; TRBD1 aligns across 8 bases. Germline lookup yields CDR1 MDHEN and CDR2 SYDVKM. V trimming: 3 bases; J trimming: 11 bases; junction bases outside the gene matches: 8. The CDR3 sequence is 14 residues long. The CDR3 DNA follows: TGTGCCAGCAGTTTCAGGTTGGACAGGGTGAAACTGTTTTTT. Translated: CASSFRLDRVKLFF.

This clone was seen more than once but under ten times. The gene calls are TRBV6-1 and TRBJ2-5, with D maybe TRBD1 (5 bases). Per the germline V gene, CDR1 is MNHNS and CDR2 is SASEGT. This CDR3 spans 13 amino acids. The V end was cut by 0 bases, the J end by 5 bases, with 7 bases between. The CDR3 protein is CASSEAGLETQYF. In DNA form, the CDR3 reads TGTGCCAGCAGTGAAGCGGGGCTGGAGACCCAGTACTTC.

This clone was counted only a few times. The J gene is TRBJ1-2, the V gene TRBV25-1; 7 bases are a match to TRBD1. CDR3 length: 14 amino acids. CDR1 is MGHDK, CDR2 SYGVNS, per germline. V lost 1 base, J lost 7 bases, and 6 bases stayed unmatched. For the CDR3, the DNA is TGTGCCAGCAGTGAATCGGTAGGGGGCCGTGGCTACACCTTC. Translated: CASSESVGGRGYTF.

The gene calls are TRBV11-3 and TRBJ2-1; TRBD2 matches 7 bases. The CDR3 spans 15 residues. The germline V gene has CDR1 SGHNT and CDR2 YENEEA. The junction had 6 bases not matched to a gene; V was cut back by 2 bases and J by 5 bases. CDR3 DNA: TGTGCCAGCAGCTTACGGCGGGGGAACAACAATGAGCAGTTCTTC. It encodes CASSLRRGNNNEQFF.

The rearrangement joins TRBV28 to TRBJ2-7; 10 bases map to TRBD1. This CDR3 comprises 13 residues. CDR1 is MDHEN and CDR2 is SYDVKM in the germline V gene. Unmatched junction bases numbered 4, after V lost 5 bases and J lost 6 bases. The CDR3 bases are TGTGCCAGCAGTCCGGGACAGGGGATCGAGCAGTACTTC. Encoded protein: CASSPGQGIEQYF.

The rearrangement links TRBV4-2 to TRBJ2-7; TRBD2 matches at 11 bases. CDR3 length equals 17 residues. Germline V gives CDR1 LGHNA, CDR2 YNFKEQ. After removal of 3 bases from V and 2 bases from J, the junction contained 9 bases not matched to a gene. CDR3 in DNA: TGTGCCAGCAGCCAGGCCAGCGGGACTAGCGGCACCTACGAGCAGTACTTC. This codes for CASSQASGTSGTYEQYF.

The genes are TRBV2 and TRBJ2-5, with D unresolved. V shed 3 bases and J shed 5 bases, with 10 bases lying between them. This CDR3 has 13 amino acids. Germline V gene data show CDR1 as SNHLY and CDR2 as FYNNEI. The CDR3 DNA sequence: TGTGCCAGCAGTGACCCCTATCCGGAGACCCAGTACTTC. As protein: CASSDPYPETQYF.

The chain has TRBV2 and TRBJ1-6; D is possibly TRBD1 (5 bases). The CDR3 has 15 residues. Trimming cost V 6 bases and J 7 bases, with 16 bases left between them. CDR1 and CDR2 (germline): SNHLY, FYNNEI. The CDR3, as DNA: TGTGCCAGCAGCCCGATGGGACTACCAAATTCACCCCTCCACTTT. Protein sequence: CASSPMGLPNSPLHF.

CDR3 sequence: CASSPHRDGNYGYTF. CDR3 in DNA: TGTGCCAGTAGCCCTCACCGAGACGGGAACTATGGCTACACCTTC. The V call is TRBV19, the J call TRBJ1-2; D unclear. Trimming removed 6 bases from V and 2 bases from J, with 16 bases in between. CDR3 length: 15 amino acids. Germline-derived CDR1 and CDR2 are LNHDA and SQIVND (reference sequence).